This section outlines one T cell receptor (beta chain) sequence together with its context. What it binds is unknown. The Oncomine TCR Beta short-read assay was applied to DNA of cultured CD4+ T cells. Using its own MiXCR run on the PCR reads, TCRdb lists one record per CDR3 protein. The sample yields under 15,000 distinct CDR3 sequences, about 50% seen once. Specified treatment: approximately 9-day PBMC culture with coronavirus spike peptide pools or control peptides (ViraFEST assay). The sample is drawn from a study of vaccination and CD4 T cells after COVID-19. This sequence originates from a human donor who had recovered from COVID-19. Sequencing was done on a sample of CD4+ T cells from blood, cultured in vitro.

CDR3 residues: CASSLAHAGTSQGELFF. The CDR3 DNA reads as TGTGCCAGCAGCTTAGCTCACGCCGGGACTAGCCAAGGGGAGCTGTTTTTT. V and J are TRBV7-2 and TRBJ2-2; 9 positions agree with TRBD2. CDR3 length: 17 residues. Germline lookup yields CDR1 SGHTA and CDR2 FQGNSA. V shed 0 bases, J shed 8 bases, and the junction held 10 bases outside the gene matches.